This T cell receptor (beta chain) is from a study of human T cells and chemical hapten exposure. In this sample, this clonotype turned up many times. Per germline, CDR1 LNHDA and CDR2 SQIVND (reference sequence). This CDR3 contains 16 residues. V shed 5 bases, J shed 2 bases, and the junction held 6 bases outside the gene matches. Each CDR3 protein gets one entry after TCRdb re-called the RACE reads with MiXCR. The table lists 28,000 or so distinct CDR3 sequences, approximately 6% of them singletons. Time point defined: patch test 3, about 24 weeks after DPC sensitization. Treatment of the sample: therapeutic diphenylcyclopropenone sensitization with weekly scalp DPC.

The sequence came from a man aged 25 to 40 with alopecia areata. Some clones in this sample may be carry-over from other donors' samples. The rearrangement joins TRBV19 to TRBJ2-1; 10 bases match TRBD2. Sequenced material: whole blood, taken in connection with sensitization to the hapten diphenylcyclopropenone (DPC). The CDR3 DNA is TGTGCCAGTAGTTTAACTCTAGCGGGAGCCTACAATGAGCAGTTCTTC. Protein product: CASSLTLAGAYNEQFF.